This TCR beta chain was documented in a study of breast tumors, draining lymph nodes, adjacent tissues. General study points: Compared with lymph nodes, tumors were less diverse; compared with nontumor tissue, more. That most tumor T cells come from lymph nodes remained unproven. Compared with basal-like, luminal-like tumors shared significantly more repertoire with nontumor tissue.

The CDR3 is made up of 12 amino acids. Germline V gene sequence: CDR1 DFQATT, CDR2 SNEGSKA (reference sequence). V was cut by 3 bases and J by 7 bases, with 12 bases left in between. Samples came from axillary lymph nodes draining the breast cancer. TCRdb itself ran the multiplex PCR reads through MiXCR, one entry per CDR3 protein. Of approximately 100,000 distinct CDR3 sequences listed, around 20% are singletons. At least ten counts were recorded for this clonotype. Its antigen remains unknown. Sequences were obtained from axillary lymph node tissue. This TCR was recovered from a female donor with breast cancer. Some clones in this sample may be carry-over from other donors' samples. The chain recombines TRBV20-1 with TRBJ1-2, with unresolved D. CDR3 nucleotide sequence: TGCAGTGCTAGGGTGTCGTCCCGTGGCTACACCTTC. Encoded protein: CSARVSSRGYTF.